A selection of T cell receptor beta chains follows, all from one sample in a study of brain T cells in children with intractable seizures. Using immunoSEQ multiplex PCR, the repertoire was profiled, and TCRdb retains in-frame clones only, with some absent. The top ten hold about 1.4% of the sample, which has about 76,000 clones, about 93% seen once. Sample: peripheral blood, taken at surgery. These receptors were collected from a boy under two years old with tuberous sclerosis and intractable seizures. Each CDR3 is given with its conserved first and last residue. A D gene is named only where the DNA matches it firmly. Clone sizes are given selectively: once, few, many, or a class where the clone is expanded.

TRBV29-1	TRBJ2-1	.	.	12	CSVEASFYEQFF	TGCAGCGTAGAGGCTAGCTTCTATGAGCAGTTCTTC
TRBV2	TRBJ2-1	.	.	15	CASTPSGQFYNEQFF	TGTGCCAGCACCCCCTCGGGGCAGTTCTACAATGAGCAGTTCTTC
TRBV7-8	TRBJ1-6	.	.	12	CASSLDRGTLHF	TGTGCCAGCAGCTTAGACCGGGGAACCCTCCACTTT
TRBV27	TRBJ2-2	.	TRBD2	16	CASRLAGGPPTGELFF	TGTGCCAGCAGGCTAGCGGGGGGTCCCCCCACCGGGGAGCTGTTTTTT
TRBV5-5	TRBJ2-7	.	.	18	CASSLTTVGTLGSYEQYF	TGTGCCAGCAGCCTAACAACGGTCGGGACTCTTGGCTCCTACGAGCAGTACTTC
TRBV6-1	TRBJ1-4	.	.	18	CASSEVIWQVKTNEKLFF	TGTGCCAGCAGTGAAGTTATCTGGCAGGTCAAAACTAATGAAAAACTGTTTTTT
TRBV9	TRBJ2-3	.	.	14	CASSVDGSTDTQYF	TGTGCCAGCAGCGTAGATGGGAGCACAGATACGCAGTATTTT
TRBV6-4	TRBJ1-3	.	.	13	CASSEGGGNTIYF	TGTGCCAGCAGTGAGGGGGGTGGAAACACCATATATTTT
TRBV29-1	TRBJ2-6	.	.	15	CSVELQGSGANVLTF	TGCAGCGTTGAGCTACAGGGCTCTGGGGCCAACGTCCTGACTTTC
TRBV21-1	TRBJ2-2	.	.	16	CASSDPGQGDTGELFF	TGTGCCAGCAGCGATCCGGGACAGGGAGACACCGGGGAGCTGTTTTTT
TRBV7-8	TRBJ1-5	few	.	12	CASSQTYQPQHF	TGTGCCAGCAGCCAGACTTATCAGCCCCAGCATTTT
TRBV30	TRBJ1-4	.	.	12	CACRDYNEKLFF	TGTGCCTGTCGGGATTATAATGAAAAACTGTTTTTT
TRBV27	TRBJ2-4	.	.	14	CASSSELAKNIQYF	TGTGCCAGCAGTTCAGAGCTAGCCAAAAACATTCAGTACTTC
TRBV2	TRBJ1-2	.	TRBD1	13	CASSGTGGTGYTF	TGTGCCAGCAGCGGGACAGGAGGGACCGGCTACACCTTC
TRBV19	TRBJ1-4	.	.	15	CASRGRGTANEKLFF	TGTGCCAGTCGGGGCAGGGGAACAGCTAATGAAAAACTGTTTTTT
TRBV13	TRBJ2-7	.	TRBD2	15	CASSLGRGLVYEQYF	TGTGCCAGCAGCTTAGGCCGAGGACTAGTATACGAGCAGTACTTC
TRBV6-5	TRBJ2-7	.	.	15	CASSYSRGLLYEQYF	TGTGCCAGCAGTTACTCAAGGGGGTTGCTTTACGAGCAGTACTTC
TRBV28	TRBJ1-5	.	.	13	CASSAINNQPQHF	TGTGCCAGCAGTGCGATAAACAATCAGCCCCAGCATTTT
TRBV11-1	TRBJ2-1	.	.	14	CASSLASRYNEQFF	TGTGCCAGCAGCTTAGCTAGCCGCTACAATGAGCAGTTCTTC
TRBV3-1/TRBV3-2	TRBJ2-7	.	TRBD1	17	CASSQALDRGGFYEQYF	TGTGCCAGCAGCCAAGCGCTAGACAGGGGGGGCTTCTACGAGCAGTACTTC
TRBV30	TRBJ2-7	.	TRBD1	13	CAWTRDRTYEQYF	TGTGCCTGGACCCGGGACAGGACCTACGAGCAGTACTTC
TRBV19	TRBJ1-6	few	.	14	CASNPSGYNSPLHF	TGTGCCAGTAACCCCTCTGGATATAATTCACCCCTCCACTTT
TRBV5-8	TRBJ1-6	.	TRBD1	17	CASSTRQGYSYNSPLHF	TGTGCCAGCAGCACAAGACAGGGGTACTCCTATAATTCACCCCTCCACTTT
TRBV30	TRBJ1-2	.	.	12	CAWRSGTYGYTF	TGTGCCTGGAGGTCCGGGACATATGGCTACACCTTC
TRBV6-5	TRBJ2-7	.	.	14	CASSYKGPTYEQYF	TGTGCCAGCAGTTATAAGGGTCCTACCTACGAGCAGTACTTC
TRBV19	TRBJ2-3	.	.	10	CATEGDTQYF	TGTGCCACGGAGGGGGATACGCAGTATTTT
TRBV24-1	TRBJ2-2	.	.	15	CATSQDRRDTGELFF	TGTGCCACCAGTCAGGACAGGAGGGACACCGGGGAGCTGTTTTTT
TRBV6-5	TRBJ1-1	.	.	14	CASSLLERDTEAFF	TGTGCCAGCAGCCTTCTTGAACGGGACACTGAAGCTTTCTTT
TRBV19	TRBJ1-6	.	TRBD1	14	CASRTGTGNSPLHF	TGTGCCAGTAGGACCGGGACAGGTAATTCACCCCTCCACTTT
TRBV2	TRBJ1-2	.	.	13	CASSEGGVDGYTF	TGTGCCAGCAGTGAGGGGGGAGTGGATGGCTACACCTTC
TRBV5-4	TRBJ2-7	.	.	12	CASSLVKYEQYF	TGTGCCAGCAGCTTGGTTAAATACGAGCAGTACTTC